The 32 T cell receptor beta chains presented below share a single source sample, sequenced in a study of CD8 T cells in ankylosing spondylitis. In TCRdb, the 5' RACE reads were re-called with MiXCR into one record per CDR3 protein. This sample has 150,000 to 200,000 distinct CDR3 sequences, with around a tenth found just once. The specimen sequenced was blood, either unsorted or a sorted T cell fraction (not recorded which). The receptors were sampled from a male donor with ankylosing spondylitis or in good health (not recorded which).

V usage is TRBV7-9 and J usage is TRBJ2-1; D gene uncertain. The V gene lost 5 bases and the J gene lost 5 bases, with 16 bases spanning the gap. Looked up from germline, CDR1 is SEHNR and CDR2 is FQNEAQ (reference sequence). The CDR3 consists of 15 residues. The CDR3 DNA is TGTGCCAGCAGCCCCCCTTCGGGTCTAAACAATGAGCAGTTCTTC. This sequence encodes CASSPPSGLNNEQFF.

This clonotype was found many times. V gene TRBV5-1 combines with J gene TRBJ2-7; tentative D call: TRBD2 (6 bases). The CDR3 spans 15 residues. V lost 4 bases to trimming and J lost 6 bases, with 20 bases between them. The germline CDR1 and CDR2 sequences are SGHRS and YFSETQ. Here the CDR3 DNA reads TGCGCCAGCAGCCTGGAGGGGAATCCTACGGGCGAGCAGTACTTC. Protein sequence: CASSLEGNPTGEQYF.

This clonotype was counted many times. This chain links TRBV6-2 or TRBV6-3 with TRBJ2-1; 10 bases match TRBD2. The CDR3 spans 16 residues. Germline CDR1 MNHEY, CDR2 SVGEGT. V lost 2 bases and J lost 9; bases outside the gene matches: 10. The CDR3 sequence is CASSYNVASGSGEQFF. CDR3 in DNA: TGTGCCAGCAGTTACAATGTGGCTAGCGGGAGTGGTGAGCAGTTCTTC.

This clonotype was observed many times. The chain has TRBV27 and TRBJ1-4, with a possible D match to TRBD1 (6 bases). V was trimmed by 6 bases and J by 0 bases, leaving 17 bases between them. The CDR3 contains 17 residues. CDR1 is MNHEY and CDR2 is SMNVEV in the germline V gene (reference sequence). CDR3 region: CASRKTGSTATNEKLFF. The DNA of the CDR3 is TGTGCCAGCAGGAAGACAGGCAGCACGGCAACTAATGAAAAACTGTTTTTT.

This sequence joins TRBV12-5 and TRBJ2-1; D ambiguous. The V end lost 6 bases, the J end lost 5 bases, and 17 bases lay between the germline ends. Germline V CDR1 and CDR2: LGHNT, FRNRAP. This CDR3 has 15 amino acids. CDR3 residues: CASGFFAAENNEQFF. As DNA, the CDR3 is TGTGCTAGTGGCTTTTTCGCGGCAGAGAACAATGAGCAGTTCTTC. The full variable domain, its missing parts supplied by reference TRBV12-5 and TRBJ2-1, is DARVTQTPRHKVTEMGQEVTMRCQPILGHNTVFWYRQTMMQGLELLAYFRNRAPLDDSGMPKDRFSAEMPDATLATLKIQPSEPRDSAVYFCASGFFAAENNEQFFGPGTRLTVL.

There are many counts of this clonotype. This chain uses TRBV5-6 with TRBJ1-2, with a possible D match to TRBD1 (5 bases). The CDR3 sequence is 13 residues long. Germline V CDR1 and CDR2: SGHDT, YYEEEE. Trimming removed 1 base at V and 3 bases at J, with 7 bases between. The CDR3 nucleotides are TGTGCCAGCAGCTTGTGGGGGGACTATGGCTACACCTTC. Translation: CASSLWGDYGYTF.

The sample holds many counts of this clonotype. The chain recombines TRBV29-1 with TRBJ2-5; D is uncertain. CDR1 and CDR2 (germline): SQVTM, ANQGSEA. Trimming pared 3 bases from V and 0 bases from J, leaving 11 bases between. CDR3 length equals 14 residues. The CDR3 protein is CSVDGVRNQETQYF. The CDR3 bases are TGCAGCGTTGATGGGGTTCGGAACCAAGAGACCCAGTACTTC. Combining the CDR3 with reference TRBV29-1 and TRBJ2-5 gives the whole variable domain SAVISQKPSRDICQRGTSLTIQCQVDSQVTMMFWYRQQPGQSLTLIATANQGSEATYESGFVIDKFPISRPNLTFSTLTVSNMSPEDSSIYLCSVDGVRNQETQYFGPGTRLLVL.

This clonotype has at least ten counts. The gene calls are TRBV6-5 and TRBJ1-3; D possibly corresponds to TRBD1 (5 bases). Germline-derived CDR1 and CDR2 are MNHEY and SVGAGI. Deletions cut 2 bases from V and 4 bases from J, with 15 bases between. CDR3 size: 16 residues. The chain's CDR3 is CASSYGVGVVGNTIYF. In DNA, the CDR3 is TGTGCCAGCAGTTACGGTGTGGGGGTAGTCGGAAACACCATATATTTT.

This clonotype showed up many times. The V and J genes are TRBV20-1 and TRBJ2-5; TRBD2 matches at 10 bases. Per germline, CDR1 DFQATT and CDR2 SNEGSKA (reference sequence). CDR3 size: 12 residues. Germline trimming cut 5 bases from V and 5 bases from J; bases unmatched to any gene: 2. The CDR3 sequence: CSASGLAETQYF. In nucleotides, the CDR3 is TGCAGTGCTTCGGGACTAGCGGAGACCCAGTACTTC.

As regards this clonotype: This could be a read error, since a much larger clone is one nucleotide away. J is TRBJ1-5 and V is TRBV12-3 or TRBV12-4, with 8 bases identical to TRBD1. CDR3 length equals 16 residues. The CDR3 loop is CATSSGDRGVSQPQHF. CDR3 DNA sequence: TGTGCCACCAGTTCCGGCGACAGGGGTGTTAGTCAGCCCCAGCATTTT.

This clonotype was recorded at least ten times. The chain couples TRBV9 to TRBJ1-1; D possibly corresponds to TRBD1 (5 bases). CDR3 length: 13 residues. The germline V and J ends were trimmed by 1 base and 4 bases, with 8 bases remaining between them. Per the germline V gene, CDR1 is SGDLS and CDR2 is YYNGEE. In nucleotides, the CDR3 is TGTGCCAGCAGCGTACTGGGGGGCACTGAAGCTTTCTTT. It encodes CASSVLGGTEAFF. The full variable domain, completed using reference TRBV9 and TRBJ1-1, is DSGVTQTPKHLITATGQRVTLRCSPRSGDLSVYWYQQSLDQGLQFLIQYYNGEERAKGNILERFSAQQFPDLHSELNLSSLELGDSALYFCASSVLGGTEAFFGQGTRLTVV.

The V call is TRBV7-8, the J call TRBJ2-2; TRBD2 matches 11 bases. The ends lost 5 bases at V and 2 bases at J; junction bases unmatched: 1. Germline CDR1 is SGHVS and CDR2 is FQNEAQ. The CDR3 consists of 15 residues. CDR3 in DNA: TGTGCCAGCAGCGGACTAGCGGGCAACACCGGGGAGCTGTTTTTT. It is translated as CASSGLAGNTGELFF.

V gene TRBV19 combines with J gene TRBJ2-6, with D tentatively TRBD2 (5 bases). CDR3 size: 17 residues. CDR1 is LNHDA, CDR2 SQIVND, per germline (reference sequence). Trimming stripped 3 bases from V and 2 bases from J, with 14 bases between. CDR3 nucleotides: TGTGCCAGTAGTATCCCAAAGAAGGAGGCTGGGGCCAACGTCCTGACTTTC. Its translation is CASSIPKKEAGANVLTF. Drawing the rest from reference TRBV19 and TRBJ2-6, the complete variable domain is DGGITQSPKYLFRKEGQNVTLSCEQNLNHDAMYWYRQDPGQGLRLIYYSQIVNDFQKGDIAEGYSVSREKKESFPLTVTSAQKNPTAFYLCASSIPKKEAGANVLTFGAGSRLTVL.

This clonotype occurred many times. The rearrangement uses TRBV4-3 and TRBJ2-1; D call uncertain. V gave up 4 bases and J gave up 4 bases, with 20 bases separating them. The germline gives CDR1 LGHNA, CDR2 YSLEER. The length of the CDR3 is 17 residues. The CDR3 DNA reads TGCGCCAGCAGCCCCAACCGCTTTTTGGACGCGTACAATGAGCAGTTCTTC. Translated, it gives CASSPNRFLDAYNEQFF.

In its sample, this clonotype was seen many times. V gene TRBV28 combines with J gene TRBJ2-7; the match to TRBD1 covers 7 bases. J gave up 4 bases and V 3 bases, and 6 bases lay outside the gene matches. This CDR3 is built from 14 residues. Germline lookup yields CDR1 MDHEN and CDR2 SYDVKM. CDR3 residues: CASSFTGQVYEQYF. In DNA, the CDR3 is TGTGCCAGCAGTTTCACCGGACAGGTATACGAGCAGTACTTC.

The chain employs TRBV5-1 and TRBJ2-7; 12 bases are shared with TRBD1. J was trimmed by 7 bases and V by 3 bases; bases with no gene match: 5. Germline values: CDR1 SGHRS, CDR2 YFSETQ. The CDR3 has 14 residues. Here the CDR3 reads CASSWGQGAGEQYF. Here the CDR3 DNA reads TGCGCCAGCAGCTGGGGACAGGGGGCCGGAGAGCAGTACTTC.

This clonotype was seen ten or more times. The CDR3 DNA sequence: TGTGCCATCAGTGCTAATCCTAGCGGGGGAACCTACGAGCAGTACTTC. This sequence encodes CAISANPSGGTYEQYF. The chain carries TRBV10-3 and TRBJ2-7, with 10 nucleotides matching TRBD2. The CDR3 is made up of 16 amino acids. Per germline, CDR1 ENHRY and CDR2 SYGVKD. The V segment lost 4 bases and the J segment 2 bases; nucleotides outside the gene matches: 8.

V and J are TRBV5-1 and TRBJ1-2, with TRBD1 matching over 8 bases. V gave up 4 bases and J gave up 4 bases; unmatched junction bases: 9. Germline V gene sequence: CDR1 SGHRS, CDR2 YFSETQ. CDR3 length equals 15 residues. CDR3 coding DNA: TGCGCCAGCAGCATACCGGGGCAGGGGGCCTATGGCTACACCTTC. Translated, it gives CASSIPGQGAYGYTF.

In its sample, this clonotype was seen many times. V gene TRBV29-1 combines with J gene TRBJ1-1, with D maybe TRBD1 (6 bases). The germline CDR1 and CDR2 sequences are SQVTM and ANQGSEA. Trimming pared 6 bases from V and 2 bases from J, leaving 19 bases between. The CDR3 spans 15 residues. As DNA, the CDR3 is TGCAGCGTGGATCCCGGGACAACTGCCAACACTGAAGCTTTCTTT. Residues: CSVDPGTTANTEAFF. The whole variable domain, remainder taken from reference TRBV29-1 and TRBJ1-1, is SAVISQKPSRDICQRGTSLTIQCQVDSQVTMMFWYRQQPGQSLTLIATANQGSEATYESGFVIDKFPISRPNLTFSTLTVSNMSPEDSSIYLCSVDPGTTANTEAFFGQGTRLTVV.

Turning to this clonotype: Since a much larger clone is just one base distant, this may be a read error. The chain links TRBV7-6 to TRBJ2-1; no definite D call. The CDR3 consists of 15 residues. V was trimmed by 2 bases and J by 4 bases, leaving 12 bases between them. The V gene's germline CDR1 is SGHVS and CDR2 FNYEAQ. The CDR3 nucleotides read TGTGCCAGCAGCTTATCGACTTGGGGATACAATGAGCAGTTCTTC. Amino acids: CASSLSTWGYNEQFF.

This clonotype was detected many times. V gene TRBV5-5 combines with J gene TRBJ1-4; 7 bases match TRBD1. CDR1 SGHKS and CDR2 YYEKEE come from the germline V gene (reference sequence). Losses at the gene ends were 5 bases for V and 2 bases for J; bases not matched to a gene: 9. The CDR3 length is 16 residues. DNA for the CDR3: TGTGCCAGCAGGATGACAGGGAGTTCGACTAATGAAAAACTGTTTTTT. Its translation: CASRMTGSSTNEKLFF.

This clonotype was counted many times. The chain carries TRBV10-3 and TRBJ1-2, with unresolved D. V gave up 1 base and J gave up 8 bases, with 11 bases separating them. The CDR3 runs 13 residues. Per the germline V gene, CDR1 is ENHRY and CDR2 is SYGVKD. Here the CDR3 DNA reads TGTGCCATCAGTGAGTTGGATAGAGGCGGCTACACCTTC. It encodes CAISELDRGGYTF.

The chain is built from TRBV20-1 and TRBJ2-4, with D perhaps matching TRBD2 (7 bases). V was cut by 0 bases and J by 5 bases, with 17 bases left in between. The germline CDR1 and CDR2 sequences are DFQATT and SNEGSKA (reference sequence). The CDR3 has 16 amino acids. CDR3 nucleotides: TGCAGTGCTAGAGATCCCGGGAGGACAGTTCAAAACATTCAGTACTTC. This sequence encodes CSARDPGRTVQNIQYF.

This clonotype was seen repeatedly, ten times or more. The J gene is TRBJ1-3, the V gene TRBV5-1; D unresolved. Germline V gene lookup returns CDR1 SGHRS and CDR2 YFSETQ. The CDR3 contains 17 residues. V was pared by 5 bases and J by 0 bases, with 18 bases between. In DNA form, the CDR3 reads TGCGCCAGCAGTCCCGGGGATGCAACACTCTCTGGAAACACCATATATTTT. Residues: CASSPGDATLSGNTIYF.

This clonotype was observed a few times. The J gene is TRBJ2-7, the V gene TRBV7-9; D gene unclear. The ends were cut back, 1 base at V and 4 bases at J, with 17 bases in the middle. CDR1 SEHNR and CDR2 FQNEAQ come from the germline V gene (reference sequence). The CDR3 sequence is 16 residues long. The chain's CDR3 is CASSLGGRPGSYEQYF. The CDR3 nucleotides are TGTGCCAGCAGCTTAGGGGGTCGCCCAGGCTCTTACGAGCAGTACTTC.

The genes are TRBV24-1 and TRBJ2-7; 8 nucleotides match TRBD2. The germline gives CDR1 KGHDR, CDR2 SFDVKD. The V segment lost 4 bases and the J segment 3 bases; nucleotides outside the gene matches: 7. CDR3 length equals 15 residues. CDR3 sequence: CATSERTSNDYEQYF. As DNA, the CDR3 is TGTGCCACCAGTGAGCGGACTAGCAACGACTACGAGCAGTACTTC.

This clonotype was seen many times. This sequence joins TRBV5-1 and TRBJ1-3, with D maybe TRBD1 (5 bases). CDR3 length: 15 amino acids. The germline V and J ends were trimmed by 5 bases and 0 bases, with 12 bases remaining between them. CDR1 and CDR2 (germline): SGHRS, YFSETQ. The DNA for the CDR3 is TGCGCCAGCAGTGAATGGGGGGGCTCTGGAAACACCATATATTTT. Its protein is CASSEWGGSGNTIYF.

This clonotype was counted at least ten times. The CDR3 DNA sequence: TGTGCCAGCAGTTTCCAGTCTCTGCAGTACTTC. This gives the protein CASSFQSLQYF. This chain connects TRBV12-3 or TRBV12-4 to TRBJ2-5, with D unclear. The CDR3 is made up of 11 amino acids. Between the trimmed V and J ends, which lost 3 bases and 11 bases, there was a span of 10 bases.

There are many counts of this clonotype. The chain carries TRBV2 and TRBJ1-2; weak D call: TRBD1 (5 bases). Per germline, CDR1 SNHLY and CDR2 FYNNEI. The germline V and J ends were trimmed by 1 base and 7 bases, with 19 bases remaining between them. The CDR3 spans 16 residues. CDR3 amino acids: CASSEEDGGASVGYTF. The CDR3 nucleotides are TGTGCCAGCAGTGAAGAGGATGGAGGGGCCTCGGTTGGCTACACCTTC.

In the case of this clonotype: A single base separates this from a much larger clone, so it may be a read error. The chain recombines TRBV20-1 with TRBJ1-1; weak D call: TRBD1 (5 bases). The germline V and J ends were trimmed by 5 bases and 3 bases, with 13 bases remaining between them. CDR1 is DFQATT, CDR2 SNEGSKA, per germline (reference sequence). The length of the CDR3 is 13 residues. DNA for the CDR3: TGCAGTGCTTCGCCCATGGGGGACACTGAAGCTTTCTTT. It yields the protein CSASPMGDTEAFF.

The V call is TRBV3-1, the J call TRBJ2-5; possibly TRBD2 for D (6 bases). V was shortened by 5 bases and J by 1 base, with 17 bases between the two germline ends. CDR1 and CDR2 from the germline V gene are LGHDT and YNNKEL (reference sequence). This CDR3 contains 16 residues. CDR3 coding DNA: TGTGCCAGCAGCTCAAATAGCGGACTTTCCCAAGAGACCCAGTACTTC. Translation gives CASSSNSGLSQETQYF.

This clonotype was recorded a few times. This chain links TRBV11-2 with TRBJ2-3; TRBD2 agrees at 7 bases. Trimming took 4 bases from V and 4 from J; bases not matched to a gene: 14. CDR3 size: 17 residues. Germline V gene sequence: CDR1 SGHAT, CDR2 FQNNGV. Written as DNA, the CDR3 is TGTGCCAGCAGCTCCCTGTGGGGCGGGAGAGGGTCAGATACGCAGTATTTT. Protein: CASSSLWGGRGSDTQYF.